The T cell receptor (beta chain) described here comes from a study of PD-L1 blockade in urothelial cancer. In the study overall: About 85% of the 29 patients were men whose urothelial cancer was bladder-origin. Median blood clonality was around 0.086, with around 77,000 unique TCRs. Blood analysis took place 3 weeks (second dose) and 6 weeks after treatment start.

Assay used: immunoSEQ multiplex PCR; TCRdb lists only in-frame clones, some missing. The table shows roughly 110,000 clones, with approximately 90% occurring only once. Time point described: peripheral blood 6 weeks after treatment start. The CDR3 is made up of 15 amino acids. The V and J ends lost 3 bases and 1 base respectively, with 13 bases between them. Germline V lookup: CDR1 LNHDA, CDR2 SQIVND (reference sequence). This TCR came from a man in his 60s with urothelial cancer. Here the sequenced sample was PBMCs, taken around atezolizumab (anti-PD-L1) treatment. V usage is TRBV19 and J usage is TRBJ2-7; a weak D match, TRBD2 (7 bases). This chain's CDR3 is CASSIGGGASYEQYF. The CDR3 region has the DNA TGTGCCAGTAGTATTGGAGGGGGGGCTTCCTACGAGCAGTACTTC.